Detailed here is one T cell receptor (beta chain). Its specificity is not known. One end of the junction fails to match germline, which may point to a read error. The data were obtained in a study of blood T cells in healthy people across ages. Regarding the study as a whole: Diversity estimated from one million T cells was considered an underestimate.

It was roughly 10 milliliters of peripheral blood that were drawn from each donor. Per sample, at least 6 micrograms of total RNA were extracted. CDR3 length: 18 residues. CDR1 and CDR2 (germline): MNHEY, SVGEGT. The authors ran a second PCR of about 7 to 11 cycles using a sample-barcoded 5' primer and a J-beta primer mix. Each TCR beta cDNA got a 12-nucleotide random molecular identifier. TCRdb independently ran MiXCR on the 5' RACE reads; one entry per CDR3 protein. The table includes 1.5 million to 2 million distinct CDR3 sequences, 28% detected once. The material sequenced was blood. The sequence derives from a woman in her twenties or thirties in good health. The chain joins TRBV6-2 or TRBV6-3 to TRBJ2-1, with D perhaps being TRBD1 or TRBD2 (5 bases each). This CDR3 is CAGSYRPSRRVIYNEQFF. The CDR3 nucleotides are TGTGCCGGCAGTTACAGGCCTAGCCGTCGGGTAATATACAATGAGCAGTTCTTC.